This TCR beta chain was recorded in a study of CD8+ T cells in alopecia areata. Overall study findings and caveats: Many expanded lesional clones persisted during tofacitinib (in both scalp and blood). Scalp specimens additionally yield sequences from normal skin's resident alphabeta T cells. Among the top 100, expanded CD8+ clones were significantly decreased by tofacitinib, as was scalp clonality. Researchers report lesional scalp, most notably alopecia totalis/universalis, outstripped normal scalp in clonality.

About this clone: Antigen specificity is unknown.

Treatment in this sample: oral pan-JAK inhibitor, 5-10 mg twice daily. Sequencing templates came from extracted RNA that was reverse transcribed into cDNA. Using immunoSEQ multiplex PCR, the repertoire was profiled, and TCRdb retains in-frame clones only, with some absent. The data contain hundreds of thousands of clones, about two fifths of them singletons. The trim removed 4 bases at V and 3 bases at J, leaving 9 bases unmatched. This CDR3 is 16 amino acids long. Germline V CDR1 and CDR2: KGHSH, LQKENI. The TCR comes from a human donor with alopecia areata. The J gene is TRBJ1-5, the V gene TRBV18; TRBD1 matches 7 bases. Specimen: CD4+ T cells sorted from blood, collected between weeks 30 and 35, from a patient treated with tofacitinib. The CDR3 loop is CASSLQTGTDNQPQHF. The CDR3 coding sequence is TGTGCCAGCTCACTACAGACCGGGACAGACAATCAGCCCCAGCATTTT.